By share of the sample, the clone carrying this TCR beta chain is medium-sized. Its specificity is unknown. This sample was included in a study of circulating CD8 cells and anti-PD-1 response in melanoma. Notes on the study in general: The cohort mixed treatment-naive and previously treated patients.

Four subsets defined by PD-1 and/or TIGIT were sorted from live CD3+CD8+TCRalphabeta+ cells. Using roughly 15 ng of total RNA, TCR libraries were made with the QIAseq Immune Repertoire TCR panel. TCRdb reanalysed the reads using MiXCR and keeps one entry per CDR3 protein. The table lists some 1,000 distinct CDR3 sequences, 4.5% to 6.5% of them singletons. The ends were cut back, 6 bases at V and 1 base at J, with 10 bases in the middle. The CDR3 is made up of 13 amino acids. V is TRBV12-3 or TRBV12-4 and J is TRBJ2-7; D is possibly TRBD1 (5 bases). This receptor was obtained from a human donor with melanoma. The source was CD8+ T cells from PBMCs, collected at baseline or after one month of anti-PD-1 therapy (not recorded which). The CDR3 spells CASSLRDSYEQYF. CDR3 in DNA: TGTGCCAGCAGCCTCAGGGATTCCTACGAGCAGTACTTC.